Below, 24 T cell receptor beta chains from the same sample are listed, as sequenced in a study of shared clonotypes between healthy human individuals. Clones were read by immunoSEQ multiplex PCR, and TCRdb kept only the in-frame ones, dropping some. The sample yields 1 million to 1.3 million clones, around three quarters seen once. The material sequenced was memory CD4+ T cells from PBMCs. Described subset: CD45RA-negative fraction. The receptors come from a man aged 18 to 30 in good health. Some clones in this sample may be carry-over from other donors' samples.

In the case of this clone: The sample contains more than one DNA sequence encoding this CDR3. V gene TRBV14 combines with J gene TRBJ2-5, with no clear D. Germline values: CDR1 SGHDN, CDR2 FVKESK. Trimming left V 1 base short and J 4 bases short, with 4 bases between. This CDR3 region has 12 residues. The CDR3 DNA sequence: TGTGCCAGCAGCCAAGGGCGAGAGACCCAGTACTTC. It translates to CASSQGRETQYF.

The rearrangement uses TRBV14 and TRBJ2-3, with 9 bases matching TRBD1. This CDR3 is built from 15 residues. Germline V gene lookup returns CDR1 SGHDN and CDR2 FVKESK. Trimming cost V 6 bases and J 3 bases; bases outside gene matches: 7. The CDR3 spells CASRPNRGRTDTQYF. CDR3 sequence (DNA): TGTGCCAGCAGACCCAACAGGGGGCGAACAGATACGCAGTATTTT.

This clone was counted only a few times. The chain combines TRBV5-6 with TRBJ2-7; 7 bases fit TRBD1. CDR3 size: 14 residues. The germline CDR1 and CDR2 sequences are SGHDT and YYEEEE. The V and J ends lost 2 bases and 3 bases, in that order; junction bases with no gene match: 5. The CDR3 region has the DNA TGTGCCAGCAGCTTTCGACAGGGTCACTACGAGCAGTACTTC. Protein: CASSFRQGHYEQYF.

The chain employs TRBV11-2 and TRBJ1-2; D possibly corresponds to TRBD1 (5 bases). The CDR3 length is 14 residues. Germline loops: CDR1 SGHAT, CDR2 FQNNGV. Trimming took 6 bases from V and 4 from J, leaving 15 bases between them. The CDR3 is CASSQSPGIYGYTF. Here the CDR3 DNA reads TGTGCCAGCAGTCAATCCCCAGGGATCTATGGCTACACCTTC.

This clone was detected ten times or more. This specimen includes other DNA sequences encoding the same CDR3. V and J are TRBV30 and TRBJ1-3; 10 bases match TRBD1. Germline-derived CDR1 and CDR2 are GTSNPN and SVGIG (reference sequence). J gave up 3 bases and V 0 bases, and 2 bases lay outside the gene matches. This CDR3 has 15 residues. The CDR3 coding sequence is TGTGCCTGGAGTGTGACAGGGGGCAGTGGAAACACCATATATTTT. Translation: CAWSVTGGSGNTIYF.

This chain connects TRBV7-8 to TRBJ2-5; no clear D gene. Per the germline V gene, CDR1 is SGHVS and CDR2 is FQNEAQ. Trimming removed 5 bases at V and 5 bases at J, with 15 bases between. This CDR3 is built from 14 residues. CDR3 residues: CASSPGGSWETQYF. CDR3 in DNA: TGTGCCAGCAGCCCCGGTGGTTCCTGGGAGACCCAGTACTTC.

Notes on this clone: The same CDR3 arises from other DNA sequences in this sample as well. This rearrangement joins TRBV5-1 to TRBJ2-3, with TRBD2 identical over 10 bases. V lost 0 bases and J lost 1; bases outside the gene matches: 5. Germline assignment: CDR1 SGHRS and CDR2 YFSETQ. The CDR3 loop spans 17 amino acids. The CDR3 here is CASSLEGLAGGTDTQYF. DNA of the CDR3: TGCGCCAGCAGCTTGGAAGGGCTAGCGGGGGGCACAGATACGCAGTATTTT.

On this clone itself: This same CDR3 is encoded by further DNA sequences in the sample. The CDR3 spells CASSPQSYNEQFF. The CDR3 bases are TGTGCCAGCTCACCTCAGAGCTACAATGAGCAGTTCTTC. The rearrangement links TRBV18 to TRBJ2-1; D gene uncertain. The ends were cut back, 3 bases at V and 3 bases at J, with 6 bases in the middle. Germline V lookup: CDR1 KGHSH, CDR2 LQKENI. CDR3 length: 13 amino acids.

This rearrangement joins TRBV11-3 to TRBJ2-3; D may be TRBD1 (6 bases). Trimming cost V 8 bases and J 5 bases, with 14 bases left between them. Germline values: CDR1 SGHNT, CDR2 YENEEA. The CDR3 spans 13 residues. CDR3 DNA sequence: TGTGCCAGCGGATACGAAGGGGGAGATACGCAGTATTTT. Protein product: CASGYEGGDTQYF.

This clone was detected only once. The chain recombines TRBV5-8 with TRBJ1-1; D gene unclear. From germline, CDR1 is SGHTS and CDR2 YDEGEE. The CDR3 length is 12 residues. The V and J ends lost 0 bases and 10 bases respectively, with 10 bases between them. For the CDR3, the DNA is TGTGCCAGCAGCTTGGACGCCCTAGGAGCTTTCTTT. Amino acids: CASSLDALGAFF.

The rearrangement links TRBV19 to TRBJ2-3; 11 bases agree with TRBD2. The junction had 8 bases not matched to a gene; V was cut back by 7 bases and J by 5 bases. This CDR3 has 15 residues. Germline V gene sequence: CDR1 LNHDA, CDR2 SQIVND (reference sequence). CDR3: CASKRLAGRRDTQYF. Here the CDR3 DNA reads TGTGCCAGTAAGAGACTAGCGGGACGGAGAGATACGCAGTATTTT.

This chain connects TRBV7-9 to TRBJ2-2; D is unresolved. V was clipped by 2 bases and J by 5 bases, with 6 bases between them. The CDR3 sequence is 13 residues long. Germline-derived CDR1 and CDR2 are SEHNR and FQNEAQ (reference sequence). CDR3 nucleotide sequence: TGTGCCAGCAGCTTAAGCAAAACCGGGGAGCTGTTTTTT. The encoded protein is CASSLSKTGELFF.

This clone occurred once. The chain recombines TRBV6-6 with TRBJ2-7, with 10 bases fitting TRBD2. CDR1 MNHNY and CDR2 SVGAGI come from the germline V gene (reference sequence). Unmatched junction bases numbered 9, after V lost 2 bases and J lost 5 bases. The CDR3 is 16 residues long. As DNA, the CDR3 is TGTGCCAGCAGTTACGAGGGGGCTAGCGGGAGTGACGAGCAGTACTTC. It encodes CASSYEGASGSDEQYF.

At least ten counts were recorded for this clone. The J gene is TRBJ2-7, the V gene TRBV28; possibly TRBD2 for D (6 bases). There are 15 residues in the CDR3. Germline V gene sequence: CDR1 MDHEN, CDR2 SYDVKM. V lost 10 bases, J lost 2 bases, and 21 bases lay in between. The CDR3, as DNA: TGTGCCACTCGTGCTCCACGCGGGGCTACCTACGAGCAGTACTTC. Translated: CATRAPRGATYEQYF.

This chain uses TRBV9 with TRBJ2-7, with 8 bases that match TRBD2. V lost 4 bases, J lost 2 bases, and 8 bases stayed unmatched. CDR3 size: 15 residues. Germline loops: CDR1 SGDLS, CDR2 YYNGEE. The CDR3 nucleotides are TGTGCCAGCAGCTTCGGACTAGCCGAGCCCTACGAGCAGTACTTC. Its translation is CASSFGLAEPYEQYF.

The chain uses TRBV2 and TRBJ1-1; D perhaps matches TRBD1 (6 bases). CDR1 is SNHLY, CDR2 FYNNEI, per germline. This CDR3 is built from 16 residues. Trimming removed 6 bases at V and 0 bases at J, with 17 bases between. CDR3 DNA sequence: TGTGCCAGCAGCCAAAGGGGGGGCGAGATGAACACTGAAGCTTTCTTT. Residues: CASSQRGGEMNTEAFF.

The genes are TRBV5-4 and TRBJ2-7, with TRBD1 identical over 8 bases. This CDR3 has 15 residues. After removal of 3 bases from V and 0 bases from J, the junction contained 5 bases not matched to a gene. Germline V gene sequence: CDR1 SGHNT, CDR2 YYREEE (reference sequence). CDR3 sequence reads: CASSSWTGSSYEQYF. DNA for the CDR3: TGTGCCAGCAGCTCGTGGACAGGGAGCTCCTACGAGCAGTACTTC.

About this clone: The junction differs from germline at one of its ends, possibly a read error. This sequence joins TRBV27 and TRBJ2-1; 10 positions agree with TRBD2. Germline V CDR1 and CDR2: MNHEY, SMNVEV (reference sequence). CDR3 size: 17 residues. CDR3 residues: CASGSTSGTRSCNEQFF. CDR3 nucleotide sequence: TGTGCCAGCGGGTCCACTAGCGGGACAAGGTCCTGCAATGAGCAGTTCTTC.

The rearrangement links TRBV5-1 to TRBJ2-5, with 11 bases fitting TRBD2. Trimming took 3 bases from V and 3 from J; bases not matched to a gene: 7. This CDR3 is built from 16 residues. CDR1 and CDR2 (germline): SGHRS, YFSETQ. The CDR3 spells CASSWGGGLAEETQYF. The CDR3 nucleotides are TGCGCCAGCAGCTGGGGCGGGGGACTAGCGGAAGAGACCCAGTACTTC. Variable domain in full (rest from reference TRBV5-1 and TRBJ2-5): KAGVTQTPRYLIKTRGQQVTLSCSPISGHRSVSWYQQTPGQGLQFLFEYFSETQRNKGNFPGRFSGRQFSNSRSEMNVSTLELGDSALYLCASSWGGGLAEETQYFGPGTRLLVL.

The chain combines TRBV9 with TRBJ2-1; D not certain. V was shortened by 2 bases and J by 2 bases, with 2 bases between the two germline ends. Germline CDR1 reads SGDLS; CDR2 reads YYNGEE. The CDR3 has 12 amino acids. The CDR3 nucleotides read TGTGCCAGCAGCGTTGCCTACAATGAGCAGTTCTTC. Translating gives CASSVAYNEQFF.

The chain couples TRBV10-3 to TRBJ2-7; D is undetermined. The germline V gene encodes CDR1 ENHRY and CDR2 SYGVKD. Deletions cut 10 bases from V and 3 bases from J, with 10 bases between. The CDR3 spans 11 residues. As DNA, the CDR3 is TGTGCCACCGCTTTTAGCTACGAGCAGTACTTC. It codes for CATAFSYEQYF.

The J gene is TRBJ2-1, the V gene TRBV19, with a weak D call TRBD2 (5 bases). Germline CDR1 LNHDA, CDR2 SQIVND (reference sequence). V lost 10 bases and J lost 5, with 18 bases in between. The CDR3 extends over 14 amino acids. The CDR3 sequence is CATHLGSSDNEQFF. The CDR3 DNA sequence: TGTGCCACTCACCTTGGGAGTTCCGACAATGAGCAGTTCTTC.

In nucleotides, the CDR3 is TGTGCCAGCAGCGTAGCTCCCGCTAGCCCTACCTACGAGCAGTACTTC. It yields the protein CASSVAPASPTYEQYF. The chain couples TRBV9 to TRBJ2-7, with a tentative D call TRBD2 (5 bases). The germline V gene has CDR1 SGDLS and CDR2 YYNGEE. Trimming stripped 0 bases from V and 2 bases from J, with 15 bases between. The CDR3 has 16 residues.

This chain's CDR3 is CASSPLLGGYTF. The CDR3 DNA reads TGTGCCAGCAGTCCCCTGTTGGGAGGCTACACCTTC. The chain joins TRBV28 to TRBJ1-2; D unresolved. Between the trimmed V and J ends, which lost 5 bases and 8 bases, there was a span of 12 bases. CDR1 and CDR2 from the germline V gene are MDHEN and SYDVKM. This CDR3 has 12 amino acids.